The 16 T cell receptor beta chains below all came from one sample that was sequenced in a study of blood T cell repertoires in COVID-19. Sequenced by immunoSEQ multiplex PCR; TCRdb stores in-frame clones only, minus some. The table lists about 59,000 clones, 90% to 95% of them singletons, with over 7.5% in the top ten. The sequenced sample was peripheral blood. The receptor set was obtained from a human donor in a cohort sampled during active COVID-19.

This clone came up once. J is TRBJ2-2 and V is TRBV11-2; weak D call: TRBD2 (6 bases). CDR3 length: 15 residues. Trimming removed 3 bases at V and 3 bases at J, with 11 bases between. Per the germline V gene, CDR1 is SGHAT and CDR2 is FQNNGV. The CDR3 nucleotides read TGTGCCAGCAGCTTCCGGGACTCAGACACCGGGGAGCTGTTTTTT. Amino acids: CASSFRDSDTGELFF.

The rearrangement uses TRBV7-2 and TRBJ2-7; 10 bases line up with TRBD2. The germline CDR1 and CDR2 sequences are SGHTA and FQGNSA. The CDR3 is 17 amino acids. J gave up 5 bases and V 5 bases, and 15 bases lay outside the gene matches. CDR3 in amino acids: CASSPGGLAGARDEQYF. In nucleotides, the CDR3 is TGTGCCAGCAGCCCCGGTGGGCTAGCGGGAGCAAGGGACGAGCAGTACTTC.

V usage is TRBV5-1 and J usage is TRBJ2-1; tentatively, D is TRBD1 (5 bases). Germline V lookup: CDR1 SGHRS, CDR2 YFSETQ. CDR3 length: 16 amino acids. The germline V and J ends were trimmed by 0 bases and 0 bases, with 10 bases remaining between them. DNA for the CDR3: TGCGCCAGCAGCTTGGGACAGCTAAGCTCCTACAATGAGCAGTTCTTC. Translated: CASSLGQLSSYNEQFF.

The V gene is TRBV24-1, the J gene TRBJ1-5; 7 nucleotides match TRBD1. The CDR3 is 16 residues long. The germline V gene encodes CDR1 KGHDR and CDR2 SFDVKD. Trimming took 4 bases from V and 3 from J; bases not matched to a gene: 8. CDR3 amino acids: CATSEGRQGNNQPQHF. The CDR3 DNA sequence: TGTGCCACCAGTGAAGGGAGACAGGGAAACAATCAGCCCCAGCATTTT.

This chain links TRBV25-1 with TRBJ2-7; 7 bases match TRBD1. Germline V gene data show CDR1 as MGHDK and CDR2 as SYGVNS. The ends lost 10 bases at V and 0 bases at J; junction bases unmatched: 6. This CDR3 contains 13 residues. CDR3 coding DNA: TGTGCCACAGAGGGACAGTTCTCCTACGAGCAGTACTTC. Translated: CATEGQFSYEQYF.

The chain employs TRBV2 and TRBJ2-5; TRBD2 might be the D (5 bases). The ends were cut back, 6 bases at V and 0 bases at J, with 14 bases in the middle. Germline CDR1 is SNHLY and CDR2 is FYNNEI. The CDR3 is 15 amino acids. DNA of the CDR3: TGTGCCAGCAGAGCCCGGGGTACCCACCAAGAGACCCAGTACTTC. Translating it yields CASRARGTHQETQYF.

The J gene is TRBJ2-1, the V gene TRBV5-1; 8 nucleotides align to TRBD1. The CDR3 totals 13 residues. From germline, CDR1 is SGHRS and CDR2 YFSETQ. Trimming cost V 4 bases and J 8 bases; bases outside gene matches: 5. CDR3 region: CASSRGQGDEQFF. As DNA, the CDR3 is TGCGCCAGCAGCCGTGGACAGGGCGATGAGCAGTTCTTC.

The chain links TRBV10-1 to TRBJ2-7, with a tentative D call TRBD2 (6 bases). CDR1 and CDR2 from the germline V gene are WNHNN and SYGVQD (reference sequence). Trimming took 4 bases from V and 5 from J, leaving 12 bases between them. The CDR3 runs to 13 residues. The CDR3 DNA sequence: TGCGCCAGCAGTGCCCCGGGAGCGGACGAGCAGTACTTC. Its translation is CASSAPGADEQYF.

This chain uses TRBV5-4 with TRBJ2-1; maybe TRBD1 (6 bases). The V gene's germline CDR1 is SGHNT and CDR2 YYREEE (reference sequence). V was cut by 5 bases and J by 4 bases, with 16 bases left in between. CDR3 size: 15 residues. The CDR3 protein is CASRQAGQLYNEQFF. In DNA, the CDR3 is TGTGCCAGCAGGCAAGCAGGACAGCTTTACAATGAGCAGTTCTTC.

CDR3 sequence reads: CASSRQGSEQFF. The CDR3 DNA follows: TGTGCCAGCAGCCGGCAGGGGAGCGAGCAGTTCTTC. This chain uses TRBV5-4 with TRBJ2-1; D may be TRBD1 (6 bases). The V gene's germline CDR1 is SGHNT and CDR2 YYREEE (reference sequence). The CDR3 is 12 amino acids. V lost 4 bases and J lost 10, with 12 bases in between.

This chain connects TRBV5-5 to TRBJ2-1; D is unresolved. The V and J ends lost 6 bases and 4 bases respectively, with 5 bases between them. Germline-derived CDR1 and CDR2 are SGHKS and YYEKEE (reference sequence). The CDR3 is 11 residues long. CDR3: CASMEYNEQFF. CDR3 nucleotides: TGTGCCAGCATGGAGTACAATGAGCAGTTCTTC.

The V and J genes are TRBV28 and TRBJ2-7; TRBD1 is a possible D gene (5 bases). Per the germline V gene, CDR1 is MDHEN and CDR2 is SYDVKM. The V gene lost 6 bases and the J gene lost 1 base, with 10 bases spanning the gap. The CDR3 loop spans 13 amino acids. Here the CDR3 DNA reads TGTGCCAGCAGACAGGCAAATTCCTACGAGCAGTACTTC. Translated: CASRQANSYEQYF.

This clone was detected many times. The chain combines TRBV19 with TRBJ1-1; the D gene is possibly TRBD1 (6 bases). Per the germline V gene, CDR1 is LNHDA and CDR2 is SQIVND (reference sequence). The CDR3 is made up of 13 amino acids. Trimming shortened V by 5 bases and J by 1 base, and 8 bases separated the two germline ends. CDR3: CASSWGPNTEAFF. CDR3 bases: TGTGCCAGTAGTTGGGGGCCGAACACTGAAGCTTTCTTT. Variable domain in full (rest from reference TRBV19 and TRBJ1-1): DGGITQSPKYLFRKEGQNVTLSCEQNLNHDAMYWYRQDPGQGLRLIYYSQIVNDFQKGDIAEGYSVSREKKESFPLTVTSAQKNPTAFYLCASSWGPNTEAFFGQGTRLTVV.

The rearrangement joins TRBV2 to TRBJ2-1; 9 bases are shared with TRBD1. V trimming: 10 bases; J trimming: 5 bases; junction bases outside the gene matches: 9. This CDR3 has 14 residues. Germline lookup yields CDR1 SNHLY and CDR2 FYNNEI. CDR3 DNA sequence: TGTGCCACCGAAACCGGGACAGGGAACAATGAGCAGTTCTTC. Its translation is CATETGTGNNEQFF.

This chain joins TRBV7-9 and TRBJ2-7, with D perhaps TRBD2 (6 bases). V was clipped by 1 base and J by 4 bases, with 14 bases between them. The CDR3 covers 15 residues. Germline V gives CDR1 SEHNR, CDR2 FQNEAQ (reference sequence). The CDR3 coding sequence is TGTGCCAGCAGCTTAGGCGGGACGGGTCGGTACGAGCAGTACTTC. It is translated as CASSLGGTGRYEQYF. The full variable domain, in which reference TRBV7-9 and TRBJ2-7 provide the parts outside the CDR3, is DTGVSQNPRHKITKRGQNVTFRCDPISEHNRLYWYRQTLGQGPEFLTYFQNEAQLEKSRLLSDRFSAERPKGSFSTLEIQRTEQGDSAMYLCASSLGGTGRYEQYFGPGTRLTVT.

The CDR3 spells CASSVGVVSEQFF. The CDR3 nucleotides read TGTGCCAGCAGTGTAGGGGTTGTTAGTGAGCAGTTCTTC. V gene TRBV2 combines with J gene TRBJ2-1; maybe TRBD1 (5 bases). V lost 4 bases, J lost 9 bases, and 13 bases lay in between. Germline CDR1 is SNHLY and CDR2 is FYNNEI. The CDR3 runs to 13 residues.